The 21 T cell receptor beta chains below come from one sample, sequenced in a study of T-cell reconstitution after alpha-beta-depleted transplantation in children. Preparing the TCRbeta library involved the use of unique molecular identifiers. TCRdb redid the calling of the PCR reads with MiXCR, one entry per CDR3 protein. The repertoire consists of roughly 610,000 distinct CDR3 sequences, with over 9.5% occurring once and the leading ten covering roughly 4%. The material sequenced was PBMCs from the stem cell graft donor, taken from the stem cell graft. The receptors were gathered from a human donor who donated a stem cell graft to a child with acute myeloid leukemia.

The chain has TRBV5-1 and TRBJ2-3; 11 bases fit TRBD2. CDR3 length: 15 amino acids. CDR1 and CDR2 from the germline V gene are SGHRS and YFSETQ. The J segment lost 5 bases and the V segment lost 3 bases, leaving 5 bases of the junction unmatched. DNA for the CDR3: TGCGCCAGCAGCTCCCGGACTAGCGGGTTAGATACGCAGTATTTT. This gives the protein CASSSRTSGLDTQYF.

This clonotype was observed a few times. This chain connects TRBV5-1 to TRBJ2-1; the match to TRBD1 covers 9 bases. CDR3 size: 16 residues. V lost 0 bases and J lost 8; bases outside the gene matches: 9. CDR1 SGHRS and CDR2 YFSETQ come from the germline V gene. The CDR3 DNA reads TGCGCCAGCAGCTTGGGTGGAACAGGGGGCGGGTATGAGCAGTTCTTC. Protein sequence: CASSLGGTGGGYEQFF.

CDR3 sequence reads: CASSYGRANTGELFF. The CDR3 DNA reads as TGTGCCAGCAGTTACGGCAGGGCCAACACCGGGGAGCTGTTTTTT. V is TRBV6-5 and J is TRBJ2-2; tentatively, D is TRBD1 (5 bases). The germline CDR1 and CDR2 sequences are MNHEY and SVGAGI. This CDR3 contains 15 residues. V was clipped by 2 bases and J by 2 bases, with 9 bases between them.

This clonotype came up a few times. The chain uses TRBV15 and TRBJ1-3; a possible D gene is TRBD1 (5 bases). V was pared by 5 bases and J by 0 bases, with 14 bases between. The germline CDR1 and CDR2 sequences are LNHNV and YYDKDF (reference sequence). The CDR3 length is 16 residues. CDR3 nucleotides: TGTGCCACCAGCTCTCGGACACCTAACTCTGGAAACACCATATATTTT. It codes for CATSSRTPNSGNTIYF.

The chain couples TRBV10-3 to TRBJ2-5, with 15 bases matching TRBD2. The CDR3 is made up of 18 amino acids. V was pared by 8 bases and J by 2 bases, with 12 bases of the junction left unmatched. The germline CDR1 and CDR2 sequences are ENHRY and SYGVKD. The CDR3 DNA follows: TGTGCCATCTGTCCCGGACTAGCGGGAGGGCGAGCACAAGAGACCCAGTACTTC. Translating it yields CAICPGLAGGRAQETQYF.

This clonotype was observed a handful of times. The V call is TRBV30, the J call TRBJ1-5; D is perhaps TRBD1 (6 bases). This CDR3 is 13 amino acids long. V gave up 2 bases and J gave up 3 bases, with 8 bases separating them. Per the germline V gene, CDR1 is GTSNPN and CDR2 is SVGIG (reference sequence). For the CDR3, the DNA is TGTGCCTGGAGTCAGGGGTACAATCAGCCCCAGCATTTT. Its translation is CAWSQGYNQPQHF.

This rearrangement joins TRBV29-1 to TRBJ1-1, with D maybe TRBD1 (6 bases). CDR1 is SQVTM, CDR2 ANQGSEA, per germline. The CDR3 contains 15 residues. CDR3 in amino acids: CTAKRDVGADTEAFF. The CDR3 DNA sequence: TGCACCGCTAAGCGAGACGTGGGGGCGGACACTGAAGCTTTCTTT. The full variable domain, with the rest looked up from reference TRBV29-1 and TRBJ1-1, is SAVISQKPSRDICQRGTSLTIQCQVDSQVTMMFWYRQQPGQSLTLIATANQGSEATYESGFVIDKFPISRPNLTFSTLTVSNMSPEDSSIYLCTAKRDVGADTEAFFGQGTRLTVV.

The chain uses TRBV7-3 and TRBJ2-7, with TRBD1 matching over 8 bases. The length of the CDR3 is 15 residues. With V trimmed by 5 bases and J by 6 bases, 12 bases remained unmatched. CDR1 is SGHTA and CDR2 is FQGTGA in the germline V gene. This chain's CDR3 is CASSLLGGQDPEQYF. DNA of the CDR3: TGTGCCAGCAGCCTCTTAGGGGGACAGGATCCCGAGCAGTACTTC.

Only a few counts were recorded for this clonotype. V and J are TRBV4-3 and TRBJ1-3; D is uncertain. Germline V gives CDR1 LGHNA, CDR2 YSLEER. This CDR3 spans 15 amino acids. Trimming stripped 4 bases from V and 6 bases from J, with 16 bases between. The CDR3 loop is CASSLSRTAQNTIYF. CDR3 DNA: TGCGCCAGCAGCCTATCCAGGACCGCCCAAAACACCATATATTTT.

The CDR3 loop is CASCFPLGLTRTGANVLTF. The CDR3 nucleotides read TGTGCCAGCTGTTTTCCTTTGGGACTAACACGGACTGGGGCCAACGTCCTGACTTTC. The chain combines TRBV3-1 with TRBJ2-6, with TRBD2 matching over 7 bases. The V gene's germline CDR1 is LGHDT and CDR2 YNNKEL (reference sequence). Unmatched junction bases numbered 18, after V lost 8 bases and J lost 2 bases. CDR3 length equals 19 residues.

In its sample, this clonotype was seen many times. The V call is TRBV20-1, the J call TRBJ2-5; D uncertain. The V gene's germline CDR1 is DFQATT and CDR2 SNEGSKA (reference sequence). Trimming stripped 6 bases from V and 4 bases from J, with 9 bases between. The CDR3 has 11 residues. The CDR3 spells CSAEKGETQYF. The CDR3 DNA reads as TGCAGTGCGGAAAAGGGAGAGACCCAGTACTTC.

This chain uses TRBV5-5 with TRBJ2-7, with 9 bases matching TRBD1. The ends lost 1 base at V and 3 bases at J; junction bases unmatched: 5. The CDR3 totals 15 residues. Per the germline V gene, CDR1 is SGHKS and CDR2 is YYEKEE (reference sequence). The CDR3 loop reads CASSLPGQGLYEQYF. The CDR3 DNA sequence: TGTGCCAGCAGCTTGCCGGGACAGGGTCTCTACGAGCAGTACTTC.

The chain employs TRBV7-9 and TRBJ2-1; the D is unclear. Germline CDR1 reads SEHNR; CDR2 reads FQNEAQ (reference sequence). The germline V and J ends were trimmed by 7 bases and 8 bases, with 15 bases remaining between them. The CDR3 has 13 amino acids. The CDR3 coding sequence is TGTGCCAGCACCCTGGCGGAAGGCGATGAGCAGTTCTTC. Its protein is CASTLAEGDEQFF.

The rearrangement links TRBV12-3 or TRBV12-4 to TRBJ2-2; 12 nucleotides line up with TRBD2. V lost 2 bases to trimming and J lost 4 bases; unmatched junction nucleotides: 2. The CDR3 runs 16 residues. The CDR3, as DNA: TGTGCCAGCAGTTTACGACTAGCGGGAGTCACCGGGGAGCTGTTTTTT. Amino acids: CASSLRLAGVTGELFF.

This clonotype has ten or more counts. The rearrangement links TRBV20-1 to TRBJ2-3, with 10 bases matching TRBD2. The ends lost 1 base at V and 5 bases at J; junction bases unmatched: 6. Per germline, CDR1 DFQATT and CDR2 SNEGSKA (reference sequence). The CDR3 length is 15 residues. Here the CDR3 DNA reads TGCAGTGCTAGAGCGCTAGCGGGAGTTCAAGATACGCAGTATTTT. This sequence encodes CSARALAGVQDTQYF.

The chain couples TRBV6-5 to TRBJ1-6; possible D gene TRBD1, 5 bases. Trimming left V 2 bases short and J 1 base short, with 12 bases between. The CDR3 runs to 17 residues. Germline V gene data show CDR1 as MNHEY and CDR2 as SVGAGI. The CDR3 coding sequence is TGTGCCAGCAGTTACGGTGGGGGGATGTCCTATAATTCACCCCTCCACTTT. Its translation: CASSYGGGMSYNSPLHF.

The rearrangement joins TRBV27 to TRBJ1-2, with D perhaps TRBD1 (6 bases). The germline V gene encodes CDR1 MNHEY and CDR2 SMNVEV (reference sequence). The CDR3 length is 15 residues. V dropped 4 bases and J dropped 5 bases, with 17 bases sitting between them. This chain's CDR3 is CASSYSAQGPYGYTF. Here the CDR3 DNA reads TGTGCCAGCAGTTATTCCGCACAGGGTCCTTATGGCTACACCTTC.

This clonotype was seen at least ten times. In DNA, the CDR3 is TGTGCCACCATAGGAATACTAACCACGGCTACAGACGAGCAGTACTTC. Protein product: CATIGILTTATDEQYF. The gene calls are TRBV15 and TRBJ2-7; D call uncertain. The CDR3 sequence is 16 residues long. V was trimmed by 7 bases and J by 5 bases, leaving 24 bases between them. CDR1 LNHNV and CDR2 YYDKDF come from the germline V gene (reference sequence).

The rearrangement uses TRBV30 and TRBJ2-1, with D perhaps being TRBD1 or TRBD2 (6 bases each). V lost 3 bases and J lost 10, with 10 bases in between. The CDR3 contains 11 residues. CDR1 is GTSNPN and CDR2 is SVGIG in the germline V gene (reference sequence). CDR3 residues: CAWRRGREQFF. CDR3 bases: TGTGCCTGGAGGAGGGGGAGGGAGCAGTTCTTC.

This clonotype was recorded at least ten times. This chain joins TRBV7-6 and TRBJ2-1; D perhaps matches TRBD1 (7 bases). Germline loops: CDR1 SGHVS, CDR2 FNYEAQ. The CDR3 consists of 13 residues. The V and J ends lost 3 bases and 8 bases respectively, with 11 bases between them. The chain's CDR3 is CASSLPGGYEQFF. The CDR3 DNA reads TGTGCCAGCAGCTTGCCAGGGGGGTATGAGCAGTTCTTC.

This chain connects TRBV28 to TRBJ2-7, with D hard to call. Germline V gene sequence: CDR1 MDHEN, CDR2 SYDVKM. With 6 bases removed from V and 2 bases from J, the gap between germline ends came to 14 bases. This CDR3 region has 14 residues. The CDR3 is CASSHTLRTYEQYF. The CDR3 nucleotides read TGTGCCAGCAGCCACACCCTAAGGACCTACGAGCAGTACTTC.